This T cell receptor beta chain was profiled in a study of T cell responses to AZD1222 COVID-19 vaccine (dated by TCRdb to the early 2020s). For context, the study as a whole: AZD1222 recipients whose second dose came at about 4 weeks and those whose second dose came at about 12 weeks were combined into one group, since spike-specific TCR depth and breadth did not differ between the two schedules. A total of 233 trial participants underwent TCR sequencing, of whom around 200 received two doses of AZD1222 and some 25 received two doses of the MenACWY control vaccine. Trial participants were enrolled into age subgroups of 18-55, 56-69 and 70-plus years, which contained approximately 150, 28 and 58 TCR-sequenced participants, respectively.

V loses 4 bases at its end and J loses 5 bases; junction bases beyond the gene matches: 9. The germline V gene provides CDR1 SGDLS and CDR2 YYNGEE. The CDR3, cysteine through phenylalanine, is 15 amino acids long. CDR3 DNA is the only sequence kept; it has 45 bases, read in frame from the first base. A few counts support this clone. The antigen it binds to is not known. No base quality values were provided; no much bigger clone lies one nucleotide off. This specimen's time point label, per the study, means: baseline before first vaccination. The vaccinee samples were drawn from two UK trials, COV001 and COV002, one of which was a single-blind randomized controlled phase 2/3 trial testing AZD1222 (ChAdOx1 nCoV-19) in healthy adults. For TCRbeta chain sequencing, PBMC samples were collected from trial participants at day 0 and at day 28 after the second dose. The CDR3 regions of human TCRbeta chains were analyzed by immunosequencing. Under the source paper's analysis protocol: Repertoire TCRs were checked for matches against a reference library of SARS-CoV-2-specific TCRs that had been generated using the MIRA antigen-specificity platform. Breadth was defined as the fraction of unique TCRs that were SARS-CoV-2-associated. Depth was defined as the fraction of total T cells that were SARS-CoV-2-associated. Using the MIRA data, each spike-specific TCR was assigned both to the spike region to which the TCR was reactive and to a CD4 or CD8 class. Log10-transformed breadth and depth values were compared by one-way ANOVA with Sidak's multiple comparisons tests. TCRdb took this table from immuneACCESS and kept in-frame rearrangements with V and J called. Such tables lack part of the clones; where checked against another copy, unresolved V genes explain under half of the gap, and the rest is unexplained. The DNA was the basis for D and trimming; V, J and clone size are from that table. Within this sample are 120,000 or so clones, with approximately 88% of them counted one time only. Of the sample, 4.5% to 5% is held by the ten largest clones.

What the work shows at the level of the full study, not this receptor alone: In the small 56-69-year group, the increase in depth fell short of significance, most likely because of low power. Reportedly, almost half of the unique spike-specific TCRs recognized epitopes lying outside the regions that are mutated in the B.1.351 and B.1.1.7 variants. Conclusions about previously exposed vaccinees are limited, since just 6 or 7 AZD1222 recipients were seropositive for SARS-CoV-2 at baseline. Because no day 14 peak-response samples were available, the repertoires could be characterized only after the peak T cell response. A significant rise in spike-specific TCR breadth and depth was observed after two AZD1222 doses relative to day 0 and relative to MenACWY recipients. Vaccine-associated CD4 TCRs spanned the whole spike protein, with dominant responses in regions 160-218 and 743-854. Most participants were white British and females outnumbered males, and the authors suggested that clonal diversity may have been underestimated.

The sequence links TRBV9 to TRBJ2-7; 10 nucleotides in the junction match TRBD2. The sample in question was peripheral blood, obtained on day 0 of AZD1222 vaccination. This receptor was obtained from an adult in good health. The DNA sequence follows: TGTGCCAGCAGCCCGTCTAGCGGGGGTGGGAACGAGCAGTACTTC. This encodes CASSPSSGGGNEQYF.